This entry lists 16 T cell receptor beta chains sequenced from one sample in a study of brain T cells in children with intractable seizures. Time point reported: blood from clinic visit 5 months post-surgery; TSC patient then seizure free. Only in-frame clones appear in the TCRdb table, and some are missing; sequencing was by immunoSEQ multiplex PCR. The sample yields about 320,000 clones, over 90% seen once. This specimen consisted of peripheral blood, obtained roughly 5 months after surgery. These receptors all come from a boy in the first two years of life with tuberous sclerosis and intractable seizures.

The chain links TRBV23-1 to TRBJ2-1, with a weak D call TRBD1 (5 bases). TRBV23-1 is an ORF; its function is uncertain. The V end was cut by 4 bases, the J end by 9 bases, with 10 bases between. The CDR3 is 12 residues long. The CDR3 bases are TGCGCCAGCAGTCTCCAGGGAAGTGAGCAGTTCTTC. Translation: CASSLQGSEQFF.

The V gene is TRBV5-5, the J gene TRBJ2-2; perhaps TRBD1 as D (7 bases). Germline CDR1 is SGHKS and CDR2 is YYEKEE (reference sequence). The V and J ends lost 3 bases and 2 bases respectively, with 17 bases between them. The CDR3 is 17 amino acids. CDR3 nucleotide sequence: TGTGCCAGCAGCTCCCGGTCAGGGGGGCGAAACACCGGGGAGCTGTTTTTT. Protein: CASSSRSGGRNTGELFF.

CDR3 bases: TGTGCCAGCAGCTTAACTCAGGGTTTATATGAAAAACTGTTTTTT. Its protein is CASSLTQGLYEKLFF. This chain joins TRBV7-9 and TRBJ1-4, with D possibly TRBD1 on 5 matching bases. Germline V gives CDR1 SEHNR, CDR2 FQNEAQ (reference sequence). The CDR3 has 15 amino acids. V shed 2 bases and J shed 6 bases, with 13 bases lying between them.

V gene TRBV11-2 combines with J gene TRBJ1-6, with D possibly TRBD1 on 5 matching bases. V gave up 6 bases and J gave up 6 bases, with 9 bases separating them. This CDR3 has 13 amino acids. CDR1 is SGHAT, CDR2 FQNNGV, per germline. The CDR3 loop reads CASRGLTNSPLHF. CDR3 in DNA: TGTGCCAGCAGGGGACTTACTAATTCACCCCTCCACTTT.

CDR3 nucleotides: TGTGCCAGCAGCTCGAAACGCACGGGCTCCTACGAGCAGTACTTC. The encoded protein is CASSSKRTGSYEQYF. V gene TRBV7-9 combines with J gene TRBJ2-7; D is uncertain. The germline V and J ends were trimmed by 4 bases and 0 bases, with 13 bases remaining between them. CDR1 and CDR2 from the germline V gene are SEHNR and FQNEAQ (reference sequence). The CDR3 contains 15 residues.

V is TRBV6-4 and J is TRBJ1-1, with D unresolved. There are 23 residues in the CDR3. Trimming took 2 bases from V and 4 from J, leaving 38 bases between them. The germline gives CDR1 MRHNA, CDR2 SNTAGT. The CDR3, as DNA: TGTGCCAGCAGTGACCCTGCCGATCCGGGAATCATCGTTAAACACGGGAGGAGCACTGAAGCTTTCTTT. Encoded protein: CASSDPADPGIIVKHGRSTEAFF.

The chain recombines TRBV25-1 with TRBJ1-6; 8 nucleotides agree with TRBD1. V was clipped by 2 bases and J by 8 bases; unmatched bases: 2. CDR1 and CDR2 from the germline V gene are MGHDK and SYGVNS. The CDR3 is made up of 14 amino acids. The CDR3 region is CASSETGGDSPLHF. The CDR3 DNA reads as TGTGCCAGCAGTGAAACAGGGGGAGATTCACCCCTCCACTTT.

The chain recombines TRBV18 with TRBJ2-7, with D maybe TRBD1 (5 bases). The germline V gene encodes CDR1 KGHSH and CDR2 LQKENI. Trimming cost V 6 bases and J 3 bases, with 24 bases left between them. This CDR3 has 17 residues. CDR3 nucleotides: TGTGCCAGCTCCCACCTCTTCAGGAACCAGGGCGTCTACGAGCAGTACTTC. It codes for CASSHLFRNQGVYEQYF.

This chain links TRBV11-2 with TRBJ1-1, with a weak D call TRBD1 (6 bases). Per germline, CDR1 SGHAT and CDR2 FQNNGV. V shed 5 bases and J shed 3 bases, with 19 bases lying between them. The CDR3 has 16 residues. CDR3 DNA: TGTGCCAGCAGCCGACCCTTCGACAGGACATACACTGAAGCTTTCTTT. As protein: CASSRPFDRTYTEAFF.

V usage is TRBV2 and J usage is TRBJ2-1, with 7 bases that match TRBD1. Trimming cost V 6 bases and J 4 bases; bases outside gene matches: 3. This CDR3 is built from 13 residues. Germline V gives CDR1 SNHLY, CDR2 FYNNEI. The CDR3 spells CASSETGYNEQFF. CDR3 DNA: TGTGCCAGCAGCGAGACAGGGTACAATGAGCAGTTCTTC.

J is TRBJ2-5 and V is TRBV7-9, with 7 bases fitting TRBD2. V gave up 5 bases and J gave up 1 base; unmatched junction bases: 10. The germline gives CDR1 SEHNR, CDR2 FQNEAQ (reference sequence). The CDR3 contains 16 residues. CDR3 nucleotides: TGTGCCAGCAGCCACGAATTAGCGGGCTTCCAAGAGACCCAGTACTTC. As protein: CASSHELAGFQETQYF.

The chain has TRBV19 and TRBJ1-3, with D tentatively TRBD1 (5 bases). Trimming took 1 base from V and 0 from J, leaving 16 bases between them. Looked up from germline, CDR1 is LNHDA and CDR2 is SQIVND (reference sequence). This CDR3 region has 18 residues. CDR3 coding DNA: TGTGCCAGTAGTATAGGTCCCAAACAGGCCGGCTCTGGAAACACCATATATTTT. Its translation is CASSIGPKQAGSGNTIYF.

V and J are TRBV28 and TRBJ1-1, with 9 bases aligning to TRBD1. This CDR3 contains 15 residues. The germline CDR1 and CDR2 sequences are MDHEN and SYDVKM. V gave up 7 bases and J gave up 1 base; unmatched junction bases: 7. CDR3 sequence: CASTQGDRANTEAFF. For the CDR3, the DNA is TGTGCCAGCACCCAGGGGGACAGGGCGAACACTGAAGCTTTCTTT.

As to this clone: One end of the junction does not line up with germline, which may come from a read error. This rearrangement joins TRBV2 to TRBJ1-5; no clear D gene. Germline V gives CDR1 SNHLY, CDR2 FYNNEI. The CDR3 contains 15 residues. CDR3 sequence reads: CASREERVSNQPQHF. DNA of the CDR3: TGTGCCAGCAGGGAAGAGAGAGTTAGCAATCAGCCCCAGCATTTT.

J is TRBJ1-1 and V is TRBV5-1, with 12 nucleotides matching TRBD1. CDR1 and CDR2 (germline): SGHRS, YFSETQ. There are 15 residues in the CDR3. V lost 0 bases, J lost 4 bases, and 1 base stayed unmatched. The chain's CDR3 is CASSLGDRGPTEAFF. The CDR3 region has the DNA TGCGCCAGCAGCTTGGGGGACAGGGGGCCCACTGAAGCTTTCTTT.

The chain is built from TRBV19 and TRBJ2-2; the D gene is possibly TRBD2 (5 bases). CDR1 and CDR2 (germline): LNHDA, SQIVND (reference sequence). The V end lost 7 bases, the J end lost 4 bases, and 19 bases lay between the germline ends. This CDR3 spans 16 amino acids. The CDR3 is CASTPNAGLLTGELFF. CDR3 in DNA: TGTGCCAGTACCCCCAATGCGGGCCTCCTCACCGGGGAGCTGTTTTTT.